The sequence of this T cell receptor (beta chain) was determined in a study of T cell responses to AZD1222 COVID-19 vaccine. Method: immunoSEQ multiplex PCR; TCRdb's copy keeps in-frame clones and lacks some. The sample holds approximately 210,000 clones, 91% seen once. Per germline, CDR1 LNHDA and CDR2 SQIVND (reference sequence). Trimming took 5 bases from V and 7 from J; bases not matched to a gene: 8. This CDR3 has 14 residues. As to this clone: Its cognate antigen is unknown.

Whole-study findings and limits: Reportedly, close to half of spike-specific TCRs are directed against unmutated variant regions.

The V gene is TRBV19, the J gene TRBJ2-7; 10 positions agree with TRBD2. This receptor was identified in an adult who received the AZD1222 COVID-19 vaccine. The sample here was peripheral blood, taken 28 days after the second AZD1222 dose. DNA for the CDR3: TGTGCCAGTAGTCGCGCTAGCGGGAGTCTTGAGCAGTACTTC. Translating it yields CASSRASGSLEQYF.